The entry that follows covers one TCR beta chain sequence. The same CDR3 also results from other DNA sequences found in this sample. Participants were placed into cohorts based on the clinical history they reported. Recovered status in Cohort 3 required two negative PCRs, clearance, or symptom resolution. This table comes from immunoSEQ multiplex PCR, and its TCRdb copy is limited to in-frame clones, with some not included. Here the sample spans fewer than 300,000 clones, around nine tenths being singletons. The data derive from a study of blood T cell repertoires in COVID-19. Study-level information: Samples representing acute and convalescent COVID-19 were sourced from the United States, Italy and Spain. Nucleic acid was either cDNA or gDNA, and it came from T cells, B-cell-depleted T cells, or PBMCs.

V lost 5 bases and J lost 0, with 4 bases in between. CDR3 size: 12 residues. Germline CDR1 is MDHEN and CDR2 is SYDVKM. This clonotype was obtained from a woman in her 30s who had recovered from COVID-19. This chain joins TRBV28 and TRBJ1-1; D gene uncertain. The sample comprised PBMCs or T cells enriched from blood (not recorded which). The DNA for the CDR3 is TGTGCCAGCAGTCAGATGAACACTGAAGCTTTCTTT. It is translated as CASSQMNTEAFF.